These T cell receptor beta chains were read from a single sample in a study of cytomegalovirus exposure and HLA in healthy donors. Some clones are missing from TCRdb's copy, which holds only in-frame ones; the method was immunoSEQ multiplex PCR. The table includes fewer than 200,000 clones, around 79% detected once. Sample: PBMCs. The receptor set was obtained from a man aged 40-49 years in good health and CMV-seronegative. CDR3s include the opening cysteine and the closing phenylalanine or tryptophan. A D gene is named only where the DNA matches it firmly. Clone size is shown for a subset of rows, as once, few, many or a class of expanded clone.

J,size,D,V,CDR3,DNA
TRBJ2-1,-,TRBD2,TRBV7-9,CASSSISSGEHNEQFF,TGTGCCAGCAGCTCAATCTCTAGCGGGGAACACAATGAGCAGTTCTTC
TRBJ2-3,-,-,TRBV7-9,CASSFLGQRTDTQYF,TGTGCCAGCAGCTTTTTGGGGCAGCGCACAGATACGCAGTATTTT
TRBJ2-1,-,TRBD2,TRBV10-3,CAISEPSIAGGHNEQFF,TGTGCCATCAGTGAGCCTTCGATAGCGGGGGGTCACAATGAGCAGTTCTTC
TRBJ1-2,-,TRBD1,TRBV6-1,CASSEITGGDGYTF,TGTGCCAGCAGTGAGATTACAGGGGGCGATGGCTACACCTTC
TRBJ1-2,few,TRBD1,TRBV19,CASSSTQGVGGGYTF,TGTGCCAGTAGTAGCACACAGGGGGTTGGTGGTGGCTACACCTTC
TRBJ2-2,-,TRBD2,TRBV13,CASSLTSGNTGELFF,TGTGCCAGCAGCTTAACTAGCGGGAACACCGGGGAGCTGTTTTTT
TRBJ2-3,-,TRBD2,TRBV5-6,CASSLASGGRGTDTQYF,TGTGCCAGCAGCTTGGCTAGCGGGGGCCGGGGCACAGATACGCAGTATTTT
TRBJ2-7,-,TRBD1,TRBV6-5,CASSYRTGPPYEQYF,TGTGCCAGCAGTTACAGGACAGGGCCCCCCTACGAGCAGTACTTC
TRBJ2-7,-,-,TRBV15,CATSRDQADLSYEQYF,TGTGCCACCAGCAGAGATCAAGCGGATCTCTCCTACGAGCAGTACTTC
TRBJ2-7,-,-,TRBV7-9,CASSPDGDSYEQYF,TGTGCCAGCAGCCCAGACGGGGACTCCTACGAGCAGTACTTC